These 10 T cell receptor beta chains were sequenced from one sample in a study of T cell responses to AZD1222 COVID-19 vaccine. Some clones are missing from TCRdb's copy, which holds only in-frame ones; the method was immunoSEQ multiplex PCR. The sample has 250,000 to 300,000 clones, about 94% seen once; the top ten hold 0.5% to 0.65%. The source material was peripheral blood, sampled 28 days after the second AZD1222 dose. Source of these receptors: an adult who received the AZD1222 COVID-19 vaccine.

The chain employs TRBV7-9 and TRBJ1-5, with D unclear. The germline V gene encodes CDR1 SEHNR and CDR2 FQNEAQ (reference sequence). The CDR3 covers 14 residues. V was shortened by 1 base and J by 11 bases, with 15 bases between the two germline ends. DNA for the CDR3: TGTGCCAGCAGCTTAGGAGCAAAGACACCGGCCCAGCATTTT. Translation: CASSLGAKTPAQHF.

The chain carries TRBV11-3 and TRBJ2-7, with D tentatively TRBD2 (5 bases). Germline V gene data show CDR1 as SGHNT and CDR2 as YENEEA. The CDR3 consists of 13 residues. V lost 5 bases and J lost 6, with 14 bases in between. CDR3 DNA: TGTGCCAGCAGCCCCCAGCTTGGAGGCGAGCAGTACTTC. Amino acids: CASSPQLGGEQYF.

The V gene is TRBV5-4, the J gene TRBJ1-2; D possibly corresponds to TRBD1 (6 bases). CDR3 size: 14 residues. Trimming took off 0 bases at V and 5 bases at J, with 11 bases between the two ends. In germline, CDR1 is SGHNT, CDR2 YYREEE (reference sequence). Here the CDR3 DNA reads TGTGCCAGCAGCTTGGGACAGGAGTTTTATGGCTACACCTTC. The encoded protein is CASSLGQEFYGYTF.

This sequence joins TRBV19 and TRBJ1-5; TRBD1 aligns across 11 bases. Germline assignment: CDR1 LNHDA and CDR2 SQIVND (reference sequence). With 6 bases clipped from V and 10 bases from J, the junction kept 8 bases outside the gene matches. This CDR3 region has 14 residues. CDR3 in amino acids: CASSRDRGGEPQHF. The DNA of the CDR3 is TGTGCCAGTAGCCGGGACAGGGGGGGCGAACCCCAGCATTTT.

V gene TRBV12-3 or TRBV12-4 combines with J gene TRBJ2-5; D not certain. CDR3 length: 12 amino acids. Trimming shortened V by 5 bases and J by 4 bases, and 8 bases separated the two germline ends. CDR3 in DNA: TGTGCCAGCAGTCCATTTACAGAGACCCAGTACTTC. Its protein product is CASSPFTETQYF.

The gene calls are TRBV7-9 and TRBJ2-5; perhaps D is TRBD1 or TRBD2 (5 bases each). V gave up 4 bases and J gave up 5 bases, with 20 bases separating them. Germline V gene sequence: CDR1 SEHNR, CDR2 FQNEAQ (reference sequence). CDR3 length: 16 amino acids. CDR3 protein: CASSSLVWGMGETQYF. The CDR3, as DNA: TGTGCCAGCAGCTCCCTTGTTTGGGGGATGGGGGAGACCCAGTACTTC.

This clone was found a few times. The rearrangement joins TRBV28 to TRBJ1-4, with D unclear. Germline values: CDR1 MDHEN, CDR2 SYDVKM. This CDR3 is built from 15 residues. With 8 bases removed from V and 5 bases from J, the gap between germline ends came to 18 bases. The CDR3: CASGSPSLVNEKLFF. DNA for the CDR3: TGTGCCAGCGGATCCCCCTCTTTAGTGAATGAAAAACTGTTTTTT.

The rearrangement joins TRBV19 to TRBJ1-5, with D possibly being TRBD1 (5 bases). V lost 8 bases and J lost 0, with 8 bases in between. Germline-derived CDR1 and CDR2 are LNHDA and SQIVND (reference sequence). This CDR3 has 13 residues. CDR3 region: CASGQSSNQPQHF. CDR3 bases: TGTGCCAGTGGACAATCTAGCAATCAGCCCCAGCATTTT.

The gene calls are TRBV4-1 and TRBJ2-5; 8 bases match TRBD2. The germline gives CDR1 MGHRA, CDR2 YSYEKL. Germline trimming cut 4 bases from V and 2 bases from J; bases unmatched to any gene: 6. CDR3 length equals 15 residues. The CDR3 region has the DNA TGCGCCAGCAGCCCCTCCGGGACTAGGCAAGAGACCCAGTACTTC. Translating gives CASSPSGTRQETQYF.

CDR3 bases: TGTGCCAGTAGTATGGGTTCCACTGAAGCTTTCTTT. Translation gives CASSMGSTEAFF. This chain uses TRBV19 with TRBJ1-1; D uncertain. V gave up 3 bases and J gave up 4 bases, with 6 bases separating them. This CDR3 spans 12 amino acids. From germline, CDR1 is LNHDA and CDR2 SQIVND (reference sequence).